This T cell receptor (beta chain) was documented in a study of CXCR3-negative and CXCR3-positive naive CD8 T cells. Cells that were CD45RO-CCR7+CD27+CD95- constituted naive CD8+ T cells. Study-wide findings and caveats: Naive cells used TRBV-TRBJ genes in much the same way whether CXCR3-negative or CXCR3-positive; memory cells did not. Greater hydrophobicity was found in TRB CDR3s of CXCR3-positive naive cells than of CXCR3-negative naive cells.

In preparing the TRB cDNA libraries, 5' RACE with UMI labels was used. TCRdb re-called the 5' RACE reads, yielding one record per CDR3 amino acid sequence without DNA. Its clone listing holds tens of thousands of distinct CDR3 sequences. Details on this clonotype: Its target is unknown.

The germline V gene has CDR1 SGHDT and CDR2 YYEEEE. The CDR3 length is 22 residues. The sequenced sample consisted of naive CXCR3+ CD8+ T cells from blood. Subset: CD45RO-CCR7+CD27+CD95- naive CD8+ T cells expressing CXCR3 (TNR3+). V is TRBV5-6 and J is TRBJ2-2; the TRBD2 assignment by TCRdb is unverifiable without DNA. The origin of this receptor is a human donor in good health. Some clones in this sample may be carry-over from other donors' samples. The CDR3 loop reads CASRINTYWRTDGIGLTGELFF.